Listed below are T cell receptor beta chains from one sample, sequenced in a study of T cell responses to AZD1222 COVID-19 vaccine. The protocol was immunoSEQ multiplex PCR, while the TCRdb copy is restricted to in-frame clones and leaves out a portion. The table records around 260,000 clones, just over 90% of them present only once. The source material was peripheral blood, sampled on day 0 of AZD1222 vaccination. The receptor source for this set is an adult in good health. The CDR3 runs from the conserved cysteine through the conserved F or W. A D gene is named only where the DNA matches it firmly. Rows may omit the clone size; those that give it use once, few, many or a size class.

v_gene	d_gene	j_gene	abundance	CDR3nt	CDR3aa
TRBV7-9	NA	TRBJ2-3	NA	TGTGCCAGCAGCTTAGGGACAGATACGCAGTATTTT	CASSLGTDTQYF
TRBV2	TRBD1	TRBJ1-1	NA	TGTGCCAGCAGGGACGATACAGGGGGCTTCACTGAAGCTTTCTTT	CASRDDTGGFTEAFF
TRBV6-1	TRBD1	TRBJ2-7	NA	TGTGCCAGCAGTGAAAGAGGAGGGACAGGGGCGAAACGGTACGAGCAGTACTTC	CASSERGGTGAKRYEQYF
TRBV6-5	NA	TRBJ1-2	NA	TGTGCCAGCAGTTACCAGGGAGGGTTGTCGGGCTACACCTTC	CASSYQGGLSGYTF
TRBV7-9	NA	TRBJ2-1	NA	TGTGCCAGCAGCCACGGCGGACGGAACAATGAGCAGTTCTTC	CASSHGGRNNEQFF
TRBV27	NA	TRBJ1-2	once	TGTGCCAGCAGTGGGCGGGTCGGGAGGTATGGCTACACCTTC	CASSGRVGRYGYTF
TRBV3-1/TRBV3-2	NA	TRBJ2-7	NA	TGTGCCAGCAGCCAAGTATTTCAGGAAGCCTACGAGCAGTACTTC	CASSQVFQEAYEQYF
TRBV9	NA	TRBJ1-1	once	TGTGCCAGCAGCCTAGAAGGGGGGGCGGTGAACACTGAAGCTTTCTTT	CASSLEGGAVNTEAFF
TRBV5-4	TRBD1	TRBJ1-2	NA	TGTGCCAGCAGCTTGCTTGGACAGGGAGCTAACTATGGCTACACCTTC	CASSLLGQGANYGYTF
TRBV19	NA	TRBJ1-3	NA	TGTGCCAGTAGTGCCGGGGGACTAAGCTCTGGAAACACCATATATTTT	CASSAGGLSSGNTIYF
TRBV5-1	NA	TRBJ2-1	NA	TGCGCCAGCAGCTTGGGGACTCCCAGCCACAATGAGCAGTTCTTC	CASSLGTPSHNEQFF
TRBV5-4	NA	TRBJ2-5	NA	TGTGCCAGCAGCCCATCGTCTGGGTCTTCAGAGACCCAGTACTTC	CASSPSSGSSETQYF
TRBV20-1	TRBD2	TRBJ2-7	once	TGCAGTGCTAGTTGGGCGGGGGGTCCCTACGAGCAGTACTTC	CSASWAGGPYEQYF
TRBV28	NA	TRBJ2-1	NA	TGTGCCAGCAGTTTATTTCACAATGAGCAGTTCTTC	CASSLFHNEQFF
TRBV19	NA	TRBJ2-7	NA	TGTGCCAGTAGTGCCAGGGTCTTACCCTACGAGCAGTACTTC	CASSARVLPYEQYF
TRBV2	NA	TRBJ2-2	once	TGTGCCAGCAGGAAACATCCGAAAGGGGAGCTGTTTTTT	CASRKHPKGELFF
TRBV11-2	NA	TRBJ2-3	NA	TGTGCCAGCAGCTTACCCCAGAAGATCGATACGCAGTATTTT	CASSLPQKIDTQYF